A single sample is the source of the 27 T cell receptor beta chains below, sequenced in a study of CD8+ T cells in alopecia areata. Sequencing used cDNA as its template, made by extracting RNA and reverse transcribing it. Some clones are missing from TCRdb's copy, which holds only in-frame ones; the method was immunoSEQ multiplex PCR. The sample contains more than 250,000 clones, none of them singletons. Pooled cutaneous lymph node cells were sorted using CD4, CD8alpha, NKG2D, NKG2ACE and other markers. Sequences were obtained from CD4+ T cells sorted from a lymph node. Every receptor here comes from a C3H/HeJ mouse with alopecia areata. For this mouse line, the MHC haplotype is H2-k.

This clone was observed at least ten times. Gene names refer to mouse genes. The read stops 4 residues short of the end of the CDR3; the missing end is completed from the germline J gene. Other nucleotide sequences from this sample produce the same CDR3. The chain couples TRBV31 to TRBJ2-5, with 10 bases lining up with TRBD1. This CDR3 has 14 amino acids. Germline lookup yields CDR1 GKSSPN and CDR2 SITVG. The CDR3 DNA, read in part, is TGTGCCTGGAGTCCGGGACAGGGGAAAGAC. Its protein is CAWSPGQGKD. In full, the CDR3 is CAWSPGQGKDTQYF.

This clone was counted between two and nine times. The gene symbols are mouse symbols. The read is 4 residues too short to cover the CDR3 end, so that end is filled in from the germline J gene. The chain has TRBV14 and TRBJ1-2, with 9 positions matching TRBD1. The CDR3 extends over 14 amino acids. J was trimmed by 0 bases and V by 5 bases; bases with no gene match: 2. Looked up from germline, CDR1 is SGHDT and CDR2 is FRDEAV. CDR3 bases read: TGTGCCAGCAGGGGGGACAGGGCAAACTCC. Amino acids: CASRGDRANS. The complete CDR3 protein is CASRGDRANSDYTF.

This clone was picked up a small number of times. Gene names refer to mouse genes. The CDR3 is cut off 4 residues early in the read; its end comes from the germline J gene. This chain uses TRBV13-3 with TRBJ1-1, with TRBD1 matching over 10 bases. The CDR3 consists of 16 residues. V dropped 0 bases and J dropped 4; count of bases not matched to a gene: 6. Looked up from germline, CDR1 is NNHDY and CDR2 is SYVADS. The CDR3 DNA, read in part, is TGTGCCAGCAGTGATGCGTGGGGACAGGGGATCACA. It translates to CASSDAWGQGIT. The CDR3 in full is CASSDAWGQGITEVFF.

Concerning this clone itself: Mouse gene names apply. The read halts 4 residues ahead of the CDR3 end, with the missing end drawn from the germline J gene. The chain couples TRBV13-1 to TRBJ1-1, with 10 bases matching TRBD1. This CDR3 is 15 amino acids long. V was pared by 3 bases and J by 0 bases, with 2 bases of the junction left unmatched. Germline V lookup: CDR1 NSHNY, CDR2 SYGAGN. The CDR3 region is CASSGTGGANTEVFF. The CDR3 bases that were read are TGTGCCAGCAGTGGGACAGGGGGTGCAAACACA.

About this clone: Mouse names are used for the genes. The sequenced fragment ends 4 residues before the CDR3 boundary, so the rest is inferred from the germline J gene. The chain couples TRBV13-3 to TRBJ1-1; 8 bases agree with TRBD1. Per germline, CDR1 NNHDY and CDR2 SYVADS. This CDR3 has 14 residues. The junction had 3 bases not matched to a gene; V was cut back by 4 bases and J by 1 base. CDR3 DNA, as far as it was read: TGTGCCAGCAGTCGACAGGGGACGAACACA. It encodes CASSRQGTNT. The CDR3 reads in full as CASSRQGTNTEVFF.

This clone turned up a few times. Gene labels here are mouse ones. The sequence runs out 4 residues before the end of the CDR3; the remainder is reconstructed from the germline J gene. The V call is TRBV19, the J call TRBJ2-2; 11 bases match TRBD2. The germline V gene has CDR1 FNHDT and CDR2 SITEND (reference sequence). V lost 6 bases and J lost 1; bases outside the gene matches: 5. CDR3 length: 16 residues. The CDR3 sequence: CASTSGLGVNTGQLYF. The CDR3 bases that were read are TGTGCCAGCACCTCGGGACTGGGGGTAAACACCGGG. Full variable domain (missing parts from reference TRBV19 and TRBJ2-2): GGIITQTPKFLIGQEGQKLTLKCQQNFNHDTMYWYRQDSGKGLRLIYYSITENDLQKGDLSEGYDASREKKSSFSLTVTSAQKNEMAVFLCASTSGLGVNTGQLYFGEGSKLTVL.

This clone was seen only a few times. Gene labels here are mouse ones. From the germline J gene comes the end of the CDR3, since the read stops 4 residues before it. The chain combines TRBV5 with TRBJ1-2, with 8 bases identical to TRBD1. The germline CDR1 and CDR2 sequences are LGHNA and YNLKQL (reference sequence). This CDR3 region has 14 residues. The J segment lost 3 bases and the V segment lost 4 bases, leaving 4 bases of the junction unmatched. The chain's CDR3 is CASSLTGADSDYTF. CDR3 DNA, as far as it was read: TGTGCCAGCAGCCTGACAGGGGCGGACTCC.

As for this clone: The gene symbols are mouse symbols. The read finishes 4 residues shy of the CDR3 end, and the germline J gene is used to complete it. The chain combines TRBV13-2 with TRBJ1-2, with D tentatively TRBD1 (6 bases). Trimming took 3 bases from V and 3 from J, leaving 9 bases between them. This CDR3 contains 13 residues. Germline V gives CDR1 NNHNN, CDR2 SYGAGS (reference sequence). The CDR3 loop is CASGADRYSDYTF. Partial CDR3 DNA: TGTGCCAGCGGTGCCGACAGGTACTCC.

Of note for this clone: Genes here carry mouse names. CDR3 DNA, as far as it was read: TGTGCTAGCAGTAGAGACAAAACATCCTAT. It yields the protein CASSRDKTSY. The whole CDR3 protein is CASSRDKTSYEQYF. The V gene is TRBV17, the J gene TRBJ2-7; D ambiguous. The DNA ends 4 residues before the CDR3 does, and the rest of the CDR3 is filled in from the germline J gene. V gave up 0 bases and J gave up 1 base, with 7 bases separating them. Looked up from germline, CDR1 is MNHDT and CDR2 is YYDKIL. This CDR3 contains 14 residues.

Comment on this clone: Germline and genes here are mouse. The CDR3 end lies 4 residues beyond the end of the read and is filled in from the germline J gene. This chain uses TRBV4 with TRBJ2-3; 7 bases align to TRBD2. The V gene end was trimmed by 5 bases and the J gene end by 0 bases; junction bases not matched to a gene: 5. The germline V gene encodes CDR1 LGHDT and CDR2 YNNKQL (reference sequence). The CDR3 has 15 residues. CDR3 bases read: TGTGCCAGCAGCCAACTGGGGTCTAGTGCAGAA. This gives the protein CASSQLGSSAE. The whole CDR3 region reads CASSQLGSSAETLYF.

This clone has more than one count but fewer than ten. Mouse gene names apply. Coverage ceases 4 residues before the CDR3 finishes, and the germline J gene fills in the end. This chain connects TRBV17 to TRBJ1-2; the match to TRBD1 covers 8 bases. The CDR3 contains 15 residues. Germline V gives CDR1 MNHDT, CDR2 YYDKIL. The ends lost 3 bases at V and 1 base at J; junction bases unmatched: 4. CDR3 sequence: CASSRGTGENSDYTF. The CDR3 DNA, read in part, is TGTGCTAGCAGTAGGGGGACAGGAGAAAACTCC.

This clone occurred a few times. Germline and genes here are mouse. The CDR3 extends 4 residues past the end of the read, so its final part is completed from the germline J gene. The same CDR3 also results from other DNA sequences found in this sample. The chain joins TRBV13-2 to TRBJ1-1; D remains ambiguous. Germline CDR1 and CDR2: NNHNN and SYGAGS (reference sequence). This CDR3 comprises 12 residues. Trimming removed 5 bases at V and 0 bases at J, with 5 bases between. The sequenced CDR3 bases are TGTGCCAGCGGGAGACAGAACACA. Translating gives CASGRQNT. The full CDR3 sequence reads CASGRQNTEVFF.

This clone was counted only a few times. These gene names are mouse names. The read terminates 4 residues before the CDR3 end, so the remaining end is supplied by the germline J gene. The chain carries TRBV13-1 and TRBJ2-3; 8 bases line up with TRBD2. Germline V gives CDR1 NSHNY, CDR2 SYGAGN. V lost 0 bases and J lost 0; bases outside the gene matches: 6. The CDR3 runs 17 residues. The part of the CDR3 DNA that was read is TGTGCCAGCAGTGATGGTCTGGGGGGAAATAGTGCAGAA. Translation gives CASSDGLGGNSAE. The whole CDR3 sequence reads CASSDGLGGNSAETLYF.

Details on this clone: Mouse gene names apply. The CDR3 end falls 4 residues outside the read, so it is completed with the germline J gene. This sample includes further DNA sequences coding for the same CDR3. The chain has TRBV1 and TRBJ2-7; 10 bases map to TRBD1. Looked up from germline, CDR1 is NSQYPW and CDR2 is LRSPGD (reference sequence). CDR3 size: 14 residues. The covered CDR3 bases are TGCACCTGCAGTGCAGGGGACAGGGGAGAT. Its protein is CTCSAGDRGD. The whole CDR3 reads CTCSAGDRGDEQYF.

In regard to this clone: Gene names and germline refer to mouse. Read coverage stops 4 residues before the CDR3 terminus; the germline J gene supplies the remainder. The V call is TRBV1, the J call TRBJ2-5; 9 bases are shared with TRBD2. This CDR3 comprises 14 residues. Per the germline V gene, CDR1 is NSQYPW and CDR2 is LRSPGD (reference sequence). The sequenced CDR3 bases are TGCACCTGCAGTGTTGGGACTGGGAAAGAC. As protein: CTCSVGTGKD. The entire CDR3 reads CTCSVGTGKDTQYF. Using reference TRBV1 and TRBJ2-5 for the parts outside the CDR3, the full variable domain is VTLLEQNPRWRLVPRGQAVNLRCILKNSQYPWMSWYQQDLQKQLQWLFTLRSPGDKEVKSLPGADYLATRVTDTELRLQVANMSQGRTLYCTCSVGTGKDTQYFGPGTRLLVL.

The table lists this clone with a few counts. The gene names given are mouse names. The read comes to an end 4 residues before the CDR3 does, leaving the germline J gene to fill in the end. The genes are TRBV14 and TRBJ2-2; 11 bases line up with TRBD2. The CDR3 has 17 amino acids. CDR1 is SGHDT, CDR2 FRDEAV, per germline. The ends lost 5 bases at V and 2 bases at J; junction bases unmatched: 8. The CDR3 bases that were read are TGTGCCAGCAGCCCCGGACTGGGGGGTTTTAACACCGGG. It codes for CASSPGLGGFNTG. The entire CDR3 is CASSPGLGGFNTGQLYF.

In the case of this clone: Germline and genes here are mouse. The CDR3: CASSQIDRGFTEVFF. The sequenced part of the CDR3 DNA is TGTGCCAGCAGCCAAATAGACAGGGGGTTCACA. The J gene is TRBJ1-1, the V gene TRBV5; 9 bases are a match to TRBD1. The observed sequence ends 4 residues before the CDR3 terminus, with the missing tail filled in from the germline J gene. V lost 2 bases to trimming and J lost 4 bases; unmatched junction nucleotides: 5. The V gene's germline CDR1 is LGHNA and CDR2 YNLKQL (reference sequence). The CDR3 spans 15 residues.

Of note for this clone: Gene names are mouse gene names. The read is 4 residues too short to cover the CDR3 end, so that end is filled in from the germline J gene. The chain has TRBV19 and TRBJ2-5, with 12 bases matching TRBD2. CDR3 size: 15 residues. Germline values: CDR1 FNHDT, CDR2 SITEND (reference sequence). CDR3 DNA, as far as it was read: TGTGCCAGCAGGAGACTGGGGGGGCGCGATGAC. It encodes CASRRLGGRDD. The complete CDR3 sequence is CASRRLGGRDDTQYF.

A note on this clone: Mouse names are used for the genes. Sequencing ends 4 residues short of the CDR3 end; the germline J gene provides the rest. The chain links TRBV29 to TRBJ1-2; 7 positions agree with TRBD1. The CDR3 is 16 amino acids. J lost 1 base, V lost 0 bases, and 5 bases had no gene match. CDR1 is MSHET and CDR2 is SYDVDS in the germline V gene. This CDR3 is CASSLSTGTVNSDYTF. The covered CDR3 bases are TGTGCTAGCAGTTTATCCACCGGGACAGTAAACTCC.

Of note for this clone: Mouse names are used for the genes. The sequence runs out 4 residues before the end of the CDR3; the remainder is reconstructed from the germline J gene. The rearrangement joins TRBV13-1 to TRBJ2-7; maybe TRBD1 (6 bases). The CDR3 runs to 15 residues. The V end lost 1 base, the J end lost 0 bases, and 11 bases lay between the germline ends. The germline V gene encodes CDR1 NSHNY and CDR2 SYGAGN. The DNA read from the CDR3 is TGTGCCAGCAGTGATAAAGGACAGAGCTCCTAT. Its translation is CASSDKGQSSY. The CDR3 as a whole reads CASSDKGQSSYEQYF.

On this clone itself: Gene names follow the mouse nomenclature. The read falls 4 residues short of the CDR3 end, and the missing part is taken from the germline J gene. J is TRBJ2-1 and V is TRBV13-2; 9 nucleotides align to TRBD2. CDR1 is NNHNN and CDR2 is SYGAGS in the germline V gene (reference sequence). The CDR3 spans 15 residues. V shed 3 bases, J shed 3 bases, and the junction held 4 bases outside the gene matches. The CDR3 spells CASGGLGEAYAEQFF. The sequenced part of the CDR3 DNA is TGTGCCAGCGGTGGACTGGGGGAGGCCTATGCT.

There are a few counts of this clone. Here the gene names and germline are mouse. The sequence runs out 4 residues before the end of the CDR3; the remainder is reconstructed from the germline J gene. Other DNA sequences in this sample translate to the same CDR3. The chain uses TRBV19 and TRBJ1-2; D ambiguous. The CDR3 has 12 amino acids. Germline V lookup: CDR1 FNHDT, CDR2 SITEND (reference sequence). With 2 bases removed from V and 2 bases from J, the gap between germline ends came to 4 bases. The part of the CDR3 DNA that was read is TGTGCCAGCAGTATTCAGAACTCC. Protein product: CASSIQNS. The entire CDR3 protein is CASSIQNSDYTF.

This clone was detected a few times. Germline and genes: mouse. With the read ending 4 residues before the CDR3 end, the germline J gene is used to fill in that end. The gene calls are TRBV4 and TRBJ2-7; TRBD2 aligns across 9 bases. This CDR3 has 14 residues. J gave up 0 bases and V 6 bases, and 3 bases lay outside the gene matches. Germline-derived CDR1 and CDR2 are LGHDT and YNNKQL (reference sequence). The part of the CDR3 DNA that was read is TGTGCCAGCAGTCCCTGGGGGGGCTCCTAT. This sequence encodes CASSPWGGSY. The full CDR3 reads CASSPWGGSYEQYF.

As concerns this clone: Gene names and germline match the mouse. The read ends 4 residues shy of where the CDR3 ends; the end is completed using the germline J gene. The J gene is TRBJ1-1, the V gene TRBV13-2; D not resolved. CDR1 is NNHNN, CDR2 SYGAGS, per germline (reference sequence). V was shortened by 5 bases and J by 0 bases, with 8 bases between the two germline ends. This CDR3 comprises 13 residues. The CDR3 region is CASGPSANTEVFF. The DNA read from the CDR3 is TGTGCCAGCGGCCCCTCAGCAAACACA.

As to this clone: Gene names follow the mouse nomenclature. The CDR3 is cut off 4 residues early in the read; its end comes from the germline J gene. This sequence joins TRBV5 and TRBJ2-5; TRBD2 is a possible D gene (6 bases). The germline V gene has CDR1 LGHNA and CDR2 YNLKQL (reference sequence). This CDR3 contains 14 residues. The part of the CDR3 DNA that was read is TGTGCCAGCAGCCAAGATTTGGGGGTAGAC. Translation: CASSQDLGVD. The entire CDR3 is CASSQDLGVDTQYF.

This clone turned up a few times. Genes here carry mouse names. The read ends 4 residues before the CDR3 terminus; that terminus is restored from the germline J gene. This rearrangement joins TRBV13-1 to TRBJ2-7; TRBD1 agrees at 11 bases. Germline-derived CDR1 and CDR2 are NSHNY and SYGAGN. Trimming at V came to 0 bases and at J to 2 bases, leaving 1 base not matched to a gene. CDR3 size: 15 residues. The CDR3 spells CASSDEGQGAYEQYF. The sequenced CDR3 bases are TGTGCCAGCAGTGATGAGGGACAGGGGGCCTAT.

This clone was seen a handful of times. The gene names given are mouse names. The read terminates 4 residues ahead of where the CDR3 ends, so the germline J gene completes it. V is TRBV5 and J is TRBJ1-1, with D perhaps TRBD1 (6 bases). The CDR3 is made up of 14 amino acids. The V gene's germline CDR1 is LGHNA and CDR2 YNLKQL (reference sequence). CDR3 DNA, as far as it was read: TGTGCCAGCAGCCAAGATAACAGGGAACCA. Protein: CASSQDNREP. The whole CDR3 sequence reads CASSQDNREPEVFF.